This T cell receptor beta chain was captured by sequencing in a study of beta chain features in type 1 diabetes. Study-level points and caveats: Moderately but significantly shorter TCRB CDR3s were found in Type 1 diabetes patients in all four CD4+ subsets.

What was sequenced were expressed TCRB transcripts, since all of the isolated RNA had been reverse transcribed. Generated by immunoSEQ multiplex PCR, the TCRdb table keeps only in-frame clones and is missing some. The sample has 400,000 to 600,000 clones, 30% seen once. On this clone itself: Its specificity is not known.

Germline V gene sequence: CDR1 DFQATT, CDR2 SNEGSKA (reference sequence). Trimming cost V 5 bases and J 3 bases, with 4 bases left between them. The CDR3 extends over 10 amino acids. Specimen: naive CD4+ T cells from blood. V gene TRBV20-1 combines with J gene TRBJ1-2; D unclear. The clonotype comes from a man between 18 and 29 years old in good health. This chain's CDR3 is CSALDYGYTF. CDR3 bases: TGCAGTGCTTTGGACTATGGCTACACCTTC.